The 20 T cell receptor beta chains in this list originate from one sample, sequenced in a study of T cells in localized non-small cell lung cancer. The method was immunoSEQ multiplex PCR; TCRdb's version includes in-frame clones alone and lacks a portion of them. The repertoire consists of roughly 18,000 clones, with approximately 83% occurring once and the leading ten covering around 25%. This material consisted of peripheral blood, taken before any cancer treatment. Every receptor here comes from a female donor aged 60 or older with stage I lung adenocarcinoma.

This rearrangement joins TRBV5-1 to TRBJ1-2, with TRBD1 matching over 9 bases. The V gene end was trimmed by 2 bases and the J gene end by 7 bases; junction bases not matched to a gene: 6. Germline V gene sequence: CDR1 SGHRS, CDR2 YFSETQ. This CDR3 spans 14 amino acids. The CDR3 DNA sequence: TGCGCCAGCAGCTTAGACAGGGGGAAGGGTGGCTACACCTTC. This codes for CASSLDRGKGGYTF.

This rearrangement joins TRBV25-1 to TRBJ1-1, with D maybe TRBD1 (6 bases). Trimming left V 5 bases short and J 1 base short, with 14 bases between. There are 15 residues in the CDR3. Germline CDR1 is MGHDK and CDR2 is SYGVNS. The CDR3 region is CASSPLMGQNTEAFF. The CDR3 DNA reads TGTGCCAGCAGTCCCCTGATGGGACAGAACACTGAAGCTTTCTTT.

The chain joins TRBV4-2 to TRBJ2-7, with D tentatively TRBD2 (6 bases). The CDR3 contains 15 residues. V gave up 1 base and J gave up 2 bases, with 12 bases separating them. CDR1 is LGHNA and CDR2 is YNFKEQ in the germline V gene. Here the CDR3 DNA reads TGTGCCAGCAGCCAAGCCGGGACTTCCACCTACGAGCAGTACTTC. Its protein is CASSQAGTSTYEQYF.

The V and J genes are TRBV7-2 and TRBJ2-7; TRBD2 matches at 9 bases. Unmatched junction bases numbered 0, after V lost 3 bases and J lost 0 bases. Germline V lookup: CDR1 SGHTA, CDR2 FQGNSA. The CDR3 loop spans 14 amino acids. The DNA of the CDR3 is TGTGCCAGCAGCTTTAGCGGGGGCTCCTACGAGCAGTACTTC. Translating gives CASSFSGGSYEQYF.

This clone was recorded only once. V usage is TRBV6-6 and J usage is TRBJ1-1; D remains unclear. Germline V CDR1 and CDR2: MNHNY, SVGAGI (reference sequence). The V end lost 6 bases, the J end lost 1 base, and 9 bases lay between the germline ends. CDR3 length: 13 residues. The CDR3, as DNA: TGTGCCAGCAGCCCACCAGGGAACACTGAAGCTTTCTTT. This codes for CASSPPGNTEAFF.

This clone is a singleton in its sample. The chain links TRBV5-1 to TRBJ1-1; D not resolved. CDR1 SGHRS and CDR2 YFSETQ come from the germline V gene. Trimming stripped 0 bases from V and 7 bases from J, with 13 bases between. CDR3 length: 14 residues. The CDR3 loop is CASSLEARAGEAFF. CDR3 nucleotide sequence: TGCGCCAGCAGCTTGGAGGCGCGGGCAGGTGAAGCTTTCTTT.

The rearrangement uses TRBV21-1 and TRBJ2-2; the table gives TRBD1 as D, unverified against the DNA. TRBV21-1 is a pseudogene. The CDR3 sequence is 14 residues long. As DNA, the CDR3 is TGTGCCAGCAGCATGGGACAGACACCCTGGGAGCTGTTTTTT. Its protein product is CASSMGQTPWELFF.

This rearrangement joins TRBV7-8 to TRBJ2-4; no definite D call. V was pared by 7 bases and J by 3 bases, with 10 bases between. Germline-derived CDR1 and CDR2 are SGHVS and FQNEAQ. The CDR3 is made up of 13 amino acids. In nucleotides, the CDR3 is TGTGCCAGCACCCTCCCCGGCAAAAACATTCAGTACTTC. This gives the protein CASTLPGKNIQYF.

V usage is TRBV7-3 and J usage is TRBJ1-2, with D unresolved. The germline gives CDR1 SGHTA, CDR2 FQGTGA. CDR3 length: 13 residues. V lost 3 bases and J lost 1, with 6 bases in between. CDR3 amino acids: CASSLANNYGYTF. CDR3 coding DNA: TGTGCCAGCAGCTTGGCGAATAACTATGGCTACACCTTC.

V gene TRBV4-1 combines with J gene TRBJ2-7, with D possibly matching TRBD2 (5 bases). The CDR3 has 15 residues. Looked up from germline, CDR1 is MGHRA and CDR2 is YSYEKL. Trimming shortened V by 1 base and J by 0 bases, and 10 bases separated the two germline ends. The CDR3 is CASSQGGLGSYEQYF. The CDR3 nucleotides are TGCGCCAGCAGCCAAGGAGGGCTGGGCTCCTACGAGCAGTACTTC.

J is TRBJ1-1 and V is TRBV18; no definite D call. V shed 2 bases and J shed 6 bases, with 13 bases lying between them. From germline, CDR1 is KGHSH and CDR2 LQKENI. CDR3 length equals 14 residues. The CDR3 protein is CASSPFVGLAEAFF. The CDR3 DNA follows: TGTGCCAGCTCACCATTCGTTGGGTTAGCTGAAGCTTTCTTT.

The rearrangement links TRBV6-1 to TRBJ2-6; perhaps D is TRBD1 or TRBD2 (5 bases each). This CDR3 is 17 amino acids long. Germline-derived CDR1 and CDR2 are MNHNS and SASEGT. Deletions cut 2 bases from V and 0 bases from J, with 11 bases between. The CDR3 coding sequence is TGTGCCAGCAGTGAATTATGGGGGAGCTCTGGGGCCAACGTCCTGACTTTC. Translation gives CASSELWGSSGANVLTF.

The chain joins TRBV7-8 to TRBJ1-4; the D gene is possibly TRBD1 (5 bases). The germline V and J ends were trimmed by 2 bases and 10 bases, with 8 bases remaining between them. The germline V gene encodes CDR1 SGHVS and CDR2 FQNEAQ. There are 12 residues in the CDR3. The CDR3 spells CASSLRGVKLFF. CDR3 bases: TGTGCCAGCAGCTTAAGGGGTGTAAAACTGTTTTTT.

This clone appeared once. The chain links TRBV4-2 to TRBJ1-4; perhaps TRBD1 as D (5 bases). The CDR3 has 15 amino acids. Trimming shortened V by 4 bases and J by 5 bases, and 14 bases separated the two germline ends. Looked up from germline, CDR1 is LGHNA and CDR2 is YNFKEQ. Written as DNA, the CDR3 is TGTGCCAGCAGCCTATTAACGGGGGGGAATGAAAAACTGTTTTTT. This encodes CASSLLTGGNEKLFF.

The chain employs TRBV7-2 and TRBJ2-7; possible D gene TRBD2, 6 bases. The germline V gene has CDR1 SGHTA and CDR2 FQGNSA. Trimming removed 1 base at V and 5 bases at J, with 18 bases between. The CDR3 extends over 16 amino acids. The CDR3 loop reads CASSLGGVVLGHEQYF. DNA for the CDR3: TGTGCCAGCAGCTTAGGCGGGGTCGTACTGGGCCACGAGCAGTACTTC. The whole variable domain, remainder taken from reference TRBV7-2 and TRBJ2-7, is GAGVSQSPSNKVTEKGKDVELRCDPISGHTALYWYRQSLGQGLEFLIYFQGNSAPDKSGLPSDRFSAERTGGSVSTLTIQRTQQEDSAVYLCASSLGGVVLGHEQYFGPGTRLTVT.

The V gene is TRBV6-4, the J gene TRBJ1-2; 10 bases line up with TRBD1. The CDR3 is 16 residues long. Per the germline V gene, CDR1 is MRHNA and CDR2 is SNTAGT. J gave up 8 bases and V 4 bases, and 13 bases lay outside the gene matches. Here the CDR3 reads CASSAGTGDSGSGYTF. CDR3 nucleotide sequence: TGTGCCAGCAGTGCGGGGACAGGGGATAGCGGGAGCGGCTACACCTTC.

V is TRBV6-6 and J is TRBJ2-1; a possible D gene is TRBD2 (6 bases). CDR1 and CDR2 (germline): MNHNY, SVGAGI (reference sequence). V was shortened by 5 bases and J by 7 bases, with 18 bases between the two germline ends. This CDR3 has 15 amino acids. The CDR3 DNA follows: TGTGCCAGCAGTCTCGAAGACGGGGGACCTAATGAGCAGTTCTTC. Its protein is CASSLEDGGPNEQFF.

This rearrangement joins TRBV27 to TRBJ2-3, with D possibly matching TRBD2 (5 bases). V was pared by 5 bases and J by 2 bases, with 8 bases between. CDR1 and CDR2 (germline): MNHEY, SMNVEV (reference sequence). The CDR3 contains 13 residues. DNA of the CDR3: TGTGCCAGCAGTGGACTTTACACAGATACGCAGTATTTT. This sequence encodes CASSGLYTDTQYF.

This chain connects TRBV19 to TRBJ1-2, with D hard to call. Germline V gene sequence: CDR1 LNHDA, CDR2 SQIVND (reference sequence). V shed 0 bases and J shed 2 bases, with 10 bases lying between them. CDR3 length: 15 residues. The CDR3 DNA reads as TGTGCCAGTAGTATAGACGTTTGGGGAAACTATGGCTACACCTTC. This gives the protein CASSIDVWGNYGYTF.

The V call is TRBV2, the J call TRBJ1-1; 7 nucleotides match TRBD1. This CDR3 region has 16 residues. V lost 4 bases and J lost 6; bases outside the gene matches: 14. Germline V gene sequence: CDR1 SNHLY, CDR2 FYNNEI. The CDR3 DNA is TGTGCCAGCAGTGGGTCCAAGACAGGGAAAACGCCTGAAGCTTTCTTT. This gives the protein CASSGSKTGKTPEAFF.